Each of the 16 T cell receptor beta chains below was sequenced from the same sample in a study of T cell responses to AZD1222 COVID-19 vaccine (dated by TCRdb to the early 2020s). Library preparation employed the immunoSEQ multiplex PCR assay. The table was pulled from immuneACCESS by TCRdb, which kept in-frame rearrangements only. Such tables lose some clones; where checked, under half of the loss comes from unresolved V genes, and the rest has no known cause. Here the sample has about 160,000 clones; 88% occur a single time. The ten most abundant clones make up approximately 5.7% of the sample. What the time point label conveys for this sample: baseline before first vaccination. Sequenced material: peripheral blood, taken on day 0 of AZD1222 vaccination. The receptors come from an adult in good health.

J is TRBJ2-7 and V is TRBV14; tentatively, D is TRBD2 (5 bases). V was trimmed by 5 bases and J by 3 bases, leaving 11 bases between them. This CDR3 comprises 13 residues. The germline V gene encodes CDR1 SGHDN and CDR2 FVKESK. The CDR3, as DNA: TGTGCCAGCAGCGAGGGTTTGATCTACGAGCAGTACTTC. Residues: CASSEGLIYEQYF.

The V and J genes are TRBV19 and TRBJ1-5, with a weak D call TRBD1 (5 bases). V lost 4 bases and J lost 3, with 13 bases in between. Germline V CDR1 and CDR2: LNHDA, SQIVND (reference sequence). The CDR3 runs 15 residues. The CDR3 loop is CASSRDGEVNQPQHF. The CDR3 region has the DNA TGTGCCAGTAGTAGGGACGGTGAGGTCAATCAGCCCCAGCATTTT.

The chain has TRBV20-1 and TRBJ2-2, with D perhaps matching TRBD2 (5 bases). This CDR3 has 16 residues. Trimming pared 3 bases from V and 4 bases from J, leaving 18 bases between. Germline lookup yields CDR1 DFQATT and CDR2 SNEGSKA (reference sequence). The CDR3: CSASINGMASTGELFF. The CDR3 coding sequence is TGCAGTGCTAGTATCAACGGGATGGCTTCCACCGGGGAGCTGTTTTTT.

CDR3 sequence reads: CASRPRTPSSYEQYF. CDR3 nucleotide sequence: TGTGCCAGCAGACCCCGGACACCTAGCTCCTACGAGCAGTACTTC. The J gene is TRBJ2-7, the V gene TRBV6-5, with D possibly TRBD1 on 5 matching bases. This CDR3 has 15 residues. V lost 6 bases and J lost 0, with 15 bases in between. In germline, CDR1 is MNHEY, CDR2 SVGAGI.

The CDR3: CASSQELRGNTIYF. In nucleotides, the CDR3 is TGCGCCAGCAGCCAAGAACTCCGTGGAAACACCATATATTTT. The chain is built from TRBV4-3 and TRBJ1-3; D ambiguous. The V end was cut by 0 bases, the J end by 3 bases, with 6 bases between. The CDR3 runs 14 residues. From germline, CDR1 is LGHNA and CDR2 YSLEER.

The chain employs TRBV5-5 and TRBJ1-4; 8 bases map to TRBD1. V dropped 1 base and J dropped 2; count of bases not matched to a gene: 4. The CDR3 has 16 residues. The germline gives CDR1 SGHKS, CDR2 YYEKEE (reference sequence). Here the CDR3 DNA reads TGTGCCAGCAGCTTGCTGTGGACAGGGACTAATGAAAAACTGTTTTTT. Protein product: CASSLLWTGTNEKLFF.

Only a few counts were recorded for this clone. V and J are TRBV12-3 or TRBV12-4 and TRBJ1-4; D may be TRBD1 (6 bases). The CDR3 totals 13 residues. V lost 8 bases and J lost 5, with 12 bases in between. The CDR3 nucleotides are TGTGCCAGCCGATACGGACAGAATGAAAAACTGTTTTTT. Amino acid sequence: CASRYGQNEKLFF.

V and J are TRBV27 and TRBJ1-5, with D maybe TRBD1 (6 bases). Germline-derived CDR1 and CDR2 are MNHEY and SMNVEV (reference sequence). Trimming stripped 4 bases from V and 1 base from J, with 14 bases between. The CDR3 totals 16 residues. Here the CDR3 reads CASSSDRLASNQPQHF. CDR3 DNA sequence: TGTGCCAGCAGTTCAGACAGGCTGGCCAGCAATCAGCCCCAGCATTTT.

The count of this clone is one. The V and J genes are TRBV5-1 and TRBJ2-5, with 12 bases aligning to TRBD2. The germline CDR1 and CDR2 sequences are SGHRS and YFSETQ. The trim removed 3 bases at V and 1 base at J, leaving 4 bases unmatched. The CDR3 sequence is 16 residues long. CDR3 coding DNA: TGCGCCAGCAGCTGGGGACTAGCGGGCCCCCAAGAGACCCAGTACTTC. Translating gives CASSWGLAGPQETQYF.

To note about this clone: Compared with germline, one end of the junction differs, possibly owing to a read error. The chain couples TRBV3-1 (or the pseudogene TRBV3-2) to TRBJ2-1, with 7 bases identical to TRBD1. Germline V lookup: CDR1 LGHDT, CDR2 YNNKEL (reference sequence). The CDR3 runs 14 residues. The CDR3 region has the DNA TGTGCCAGTAGCCGACAGGGCTCCTACAATGAGCAGTTCTTC. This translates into CASSRQGSYNEQFF.

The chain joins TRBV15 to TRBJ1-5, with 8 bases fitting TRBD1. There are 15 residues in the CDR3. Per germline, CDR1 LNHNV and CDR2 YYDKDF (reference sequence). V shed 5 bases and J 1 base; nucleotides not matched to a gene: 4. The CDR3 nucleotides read TGTGCCACCAGCCTGGACAGGGCGAGCAATCAGCCCCAGCATTTT. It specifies CATSLDRASNQPQHF.

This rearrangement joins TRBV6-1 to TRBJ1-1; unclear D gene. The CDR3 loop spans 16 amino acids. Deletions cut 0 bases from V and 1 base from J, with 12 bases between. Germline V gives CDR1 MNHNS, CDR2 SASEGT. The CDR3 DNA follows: TGTGCCAGCAGTGAAGCTTGGCGACGTCGGAACACTGAAGCTTTCTTT. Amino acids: CASSEAWRRRNTEAFF.

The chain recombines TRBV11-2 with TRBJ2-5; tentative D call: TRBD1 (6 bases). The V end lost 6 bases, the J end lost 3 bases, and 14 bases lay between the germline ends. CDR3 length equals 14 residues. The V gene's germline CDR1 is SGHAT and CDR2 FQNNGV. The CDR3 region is CASSAGAVEETQYF. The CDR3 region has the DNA TGTGCCAGCAGTGCAGGGGCGGTTGAAGAGACCCAGTACTTC.

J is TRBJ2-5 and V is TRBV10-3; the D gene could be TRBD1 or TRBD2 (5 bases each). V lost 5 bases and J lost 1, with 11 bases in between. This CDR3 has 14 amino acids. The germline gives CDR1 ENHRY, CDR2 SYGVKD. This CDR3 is CAISPSGTQETQYF. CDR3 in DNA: TGTGCCATCAGTCCGTCCGGGACCCAAGAGACCCAGTACTTC.

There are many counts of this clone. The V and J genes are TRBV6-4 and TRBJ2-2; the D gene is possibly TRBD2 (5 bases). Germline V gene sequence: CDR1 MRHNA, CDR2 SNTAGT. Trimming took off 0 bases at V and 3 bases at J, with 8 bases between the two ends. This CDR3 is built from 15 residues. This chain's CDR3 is CASSDSSRDTGELFF. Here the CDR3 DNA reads TGTGCCAGCAGTGACTCTTCGCGGGACACCGGGGAGCTGTTTTTT.

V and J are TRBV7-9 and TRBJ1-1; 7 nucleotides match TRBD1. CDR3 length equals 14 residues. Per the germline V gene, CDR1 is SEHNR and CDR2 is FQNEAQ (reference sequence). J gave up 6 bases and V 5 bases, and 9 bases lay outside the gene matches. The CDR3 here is CASSPRQGEAEAFF. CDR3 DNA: TGTGCCAGCAGCCCCCGACAGGGAGAAGCTGAAGCTTTCTTT.